These 19 T cell receptor beta chains originate from one sample sequenced in a study of T cell responses to AZD1222 COVID-19 vaccine. The protocol was immunoSEQ multiplex PCR, while the TCRdb copy is restricted to in-frame clones and leaves out a portion. Of about 140,000 clones in the sample, roughly 88% were seen once. Sequenced here: peripheral blood, sampled 28 days after the second AZD1222 dose. The receptors originated from an adult who received the AZD1222 COVID-19 vaccine.

The chain has TRBV27 and TRBJ2-1; D gene unclear. CDR3 length equals 16 residues. Per germline, CDR1 MNHEY and CDR2 SMNVEV (reference sequence). The ends were cut back, 5 bases at V and 6 bases at J, with 20 bases in the middle. CDR3 in amino acids: CASSASLGSYSNEQFF. CDR3 bases: TGTGCCAGCAGTGCCTCCCTTGGGTCGTATTCCAATGAGCAGTTCTTC.

CDR3 DNA: TGTGCCAGCAGCCAAGTAGCGGGGGTTTACAATGAGCAGTTCTTC. Its protein product is CASSQVAGVYNEQFF. The chain uses TRBV14 and TRBJ2-1, with 9 nucleotides matching TRBD2. Germline CDR1 and CDR2: SGHDN and FVKESK. J gave up 4 bases and V 1 base, and 2 bases lay outside the gene matches. The CDR3 runs to 15 residues.

The chain recombines TRBV7-2 with TRBJ1-3, with a possible D match to TRBD1 (6 bases). This CDR3 has 13 amino acids. V gave up 4 bases and J gave up 9 bases, with 13 bases separating them. From germline, CDR1 is SGHTA and CDR2 FQGNSA. CDR3 nucleotides: TGTGCCAGCAGCTGGGGACAATCGGGCACCATATATTTT. It is translated as CASSWGQSGTIYF.

The rearrangement joins TRBV25-1 to TRBJ2-7, with D maybe TRBD1 (6 bases). This CDR3 is 15 amino acids long. Germline V CDR1 and CDR2: MGHDK, SYGVNS. V shed 5 bases and J shed 2 bases, with 16 bases lying between them. The chain's CDR3 is CASSSQGRGAYEQYF. As DNA, the CDR3 is TGTGCCAGCAGTTCTCAGGGGCGCGGAGCCTACGAGCAGTACTTC.

V usage is TRBV7-9 and J usage is TRBJ1-5, with a tentative D call TRBD1 (5 bases). Germline V lookup: CDR1 SEHNR, CDR2 FQNEAQ (reference sequence). V was clipped by 9 bases and J by 0 bases, with 21 bases between them. This CDR3 has 17 amino acids. The DNA for the CDR3 is TGTGCCAGTGGCGGGGCCCCAGGCGACCATAGCAATCAGCCCCAGCATTTT. It specifies CASGGAPGDHSNQPQHF.

The V and J genes are TRBV10-3 and TRBJ2-4; 11 bases map to TRBD1. The germline gives CDR1 ENHRY, CDR2 SYGVKD. CDR3 length: 15 amino acids. V was clipped by 8 bases and J by 7 bases; unmatched bases: 10. The CDR3 DNA sequence: TGTGCCATCGGCACTGGGACAGGGGGGACGAACATTCAGTACTTC. It specifies CAIGTGTGGTNIQYF.

V is TRBV5-6 and J is TRBJ1-1; D perhaps matches TRBD1 (5 bases). The germline gives CDR1 SGHDT, CDR2 YYEEEE. The V end was cut by 4 bases, the J end by 1 base, with 11 bases between. The CDR3 spans 14 residues. CDR3 sequence: CASSPWQGNTEAFF. CDR3 nucleotides: TGTGCCAGCAGCCCGTGGCAGGGGAACACTGAAGCTTTCTTT.

The rearrangement links TRBV7-9 to TRBJ1-3; possible D gene TRBD1, 5 bases. The CDR3 is 15 amino acids. Germline V gene data show CDR1 as SEHNR and CDR2 as FQNEAQ (reference sequence). Trimming cost V 5 bases and J 1 base, with 12 bases left between them. The chain's CDR3 is CASSSSGASGNTIYF. CDR3 in DNA: TGTGCCAGCAGCAGCTCCGGGGCGTCTGGAAACACCATATATTTT.

J is TRBJ2-2 and V is TRBV6-4; no clear D. This CDR3 has 15 residues. Trimming shortened V by 0 bases and J by 6 bases, and 11 bases separated the two germline ends. CDR1 and CDR2 from the germline V gene are MRHNA and SNTAGT. CDR3 sequence: CASSDSGSPAGELFF. CDR3 sequence (DNA): TGTGCCAGCAGTGACTCAGGCAGTCCCGCCGGGGAGCTGTTTTTT.

The chain is built from TRBV5-5 and TRBJ2-5; D unresolved. Germline CDR1 SGHKS, CDR2 YYEKEE (reference sequence). The CDR3 has 13 residues. V was pared by 4 bases and J by 2 bases, with 9 bases between. The chain's CDR3 is CASSLLGQETQYF. DNA of the CDR3: TGTGCCAGCAGCCTCTTAGGGCAAGAGACCCAGTACTTC.

V gene TRBV18 combines with J gene TRBJ1-2; D perhaps matches TRBD1 (5 bases). This CDR3 has 15 amino acids. Germline values: CDR1 KGHSH, CDR2 LQKENI. V lost 5 bases to trimming and J lost 3 bases, with 16 bases between them. CDR3 loop: CASSSDPGKHYGYTF. CDR3 DNA sequence: TGTGCCAGCTCATCTGATCCAGGGAAGCACTATGGCTACACCTTC.

The J gene is TRBJ2-3, the V gene TRBV6-5; possibly TRBD1 for D (5 bases). The V gene lost 2 bases and the J gene lost 2 bases, with 14 bases spanning the gap. The V gene's germline CDR1 is MNHEY and CDR2 SVGAGI. The CDR3 runs 16 residues. CDR3 residues: CASSYRQNRNTDTQYF. CDR3 nucleotides: TGTGCCAGCAGTTACCGTCAGAACAGGAACACAGATACGCAGTATTTT.

This clone showed up just a few times. The chain's CDR3 is CATSDFYVNTGELFF. For the CDR3, the DNA is TGTGCCACCAGTGATTTTTACGTGAACACCGGGGAGCTGTTTTTT. The chain recombines TRBV24-1 with TRBJ2-2; D is ambiguous. The CDR3 consists of 15 residues. Germline assignment: CDR1 KGHDR and CDR2 SFDVKD. Trimming removed 1 base at V and 1 base at J, with 6 bases between.

This clone was detected ten times or more. The J gene is TRBJ2-7, the V gene TRBV5-6; no clear D gene. This CDR3 is 11 amino acids long. Trimming removed 0 bases from V and 6 bases from J, with 4 bases in between. Germline loops: CDR1 SGHDT, CDR2 YYEEEE. As DNA, the CDR3 is TGTGCCAGCAGCTTGGTTGCCGAGCAGTACTTC. Residues: CASSLVAEQYF.

The V and J genes are TRBV7-2 and TRBJ1-1; no firm D call. CDR3 length equals 12 residues. The germline gives CDR1 SGHTA, CDR2 FQGNSA. The ends were cut back, 3 bases at V and 5 bases at J, with 7 bases in the middle. CDR3 sequence: CASSFGETEAFF. DNA of the CDR3: TGTGCCAGCAGCTTTGGAGAAACTGAAGCTTTCTTT.

This clone showed up just a few times. This chain connects TRBV30 to TRBJ2-5; D may be TRBD1 (5 bases). CDR1 and CDR2 (germline): GTSNPN, SVGIG (reference sequence). V gave up 7 bases and J gave up 1 base, with 16 bases separating them. CDR3 length: 14 amino acids. The chain's CDR3 is CASNPRDSQETQYF. Here the CDR3 DNA reads TGTGCCTCCAATCCGCGCGACAGCCAAGAGACCCAGTACTTC.

This chain links TRBV7-2 with TRBJ2-7; D might be TRBD2 (6 bases). The CDR3 is made up of 17 amino acids. Germline lookup yields CDR1 SGHTA and CDR2 FQGNSA. Trimming took off 3 bases at V and 0 bases at J, with 18 bases between the two ends. CDR3 sequence: CASSLRAGRFSSYEQYF. The CDR3 DNA reads as TGTGCCAGCAGCTTGCGGGCGGGGAGATTCAGCTCCTACGAGCAGTACTTC.

The chain links TRBV5-4 to TRBJ1-2; 7 bases are a match to TRBD1. The CDR3 is 13 residues long. The germline V gene encodes CDR1 SGHNT and CDR2 YYREEE (reference sequence). J was trimmed by 4 bases and V by 5 bases; bases with no gene match: 5. CDR3 nucleotide sequence: TGTGCCAGCAGTCCGGGACAGATCTATGGCTACACCTTC. Its protein is CASSPGQIYGYTF. Variable domain in full (rest from reference TRBV5-4 and TRBJ1-2): ETGVTQSPTHLIKTRGQQVTLRCSSQSGHNTVSWYQQALGQGPQFIFQYYREEENGRGNFPPRFSGLQFPNYSSELNVNALELDDSALYLCASSPGQIYGYTFGSGTRLTVV.

V usage is TRBV5-1 and J usage is TRBJ2-2, with D tentatively TRBD2 (5 bases). CDR1 SGHRS and CDR2 YFSETQ come from the germline V gene. CDR3 length: 13 amino acids. Trimming left V 5 bases short and J 6 bases short, with 11 bases between. The CDR3 loop reads CASRLGVPGELFF. The CDR3 bases are TGCGCCAGCAGACTAGGTGTACCCGGGGAGCTGTTTTTT.